The T cell receptor (beta chain) under discussion was sequenced for a study of cytomegalovirus exposure and HLA in healthy donors. Researchers ran the PCR with 60 Vbeta and 13 Jbeta primers. Produced via immunoSEQ multiplex PCR; TCRdb's table is partial and in-frame only. The sample contains over 100,000 clones, roughly 70% of which appear only once. Trimming left V 3 bases short and J 5 bases short, with 14 bases between. This CDR3 has 14 amino acids. The germline gives CDR1 KGHSH, CDR2 LQKENI. This clonotype was sampled from a woman between 25 and 40 years old in good health and CMV-seronegative. The J gene is TRBJ2-7, the V gene TRBV18, with D unresolved. The sample was PBMCs. CDR3: CASSPGNPLNEQYF. Here the CDR3 DNA reads TGTGCCAGCTCACCGGGCAACCCCCTGAACGAGCAGTACTTC.